One T cell receptor beta chain is described in this entry. As yet, its antigen is unknown. PCR used 60 Vbeta primers and 13 Jbeta primers. This table comes from immunoSEQ multiplex PCR, and its TCRdb copy is limited to in-frame clones, with some not included. The profile shows around 150,000 clones, 55% to 80% of them singletons. This entry is derived from a study of cytomegalovirus exposure and HLA in healthy donors. Overall study context: In an early release, HLA-typed donors contributed tens of millions of unique TCR sequences.

Notes on the study in general: An observed cluster of highly shared sequence variants was recorded as a likely sequencing artifact.

This CDR3 contains 15 residues. V gave up 8 bases and J gave up 0 bases, with 14 bases separating them. CDR1 is MNHEY and CDR2 is SMNVEV in the germline V gene (reference sequence). The chain joins TRBV27 to TRBJ2-1; perhaps TRBD2 as D (5 bases). Sequencing input: PBMCs. The sequence was obtained from a woman aged 18-29 years in good health and CMV-seropositive. The CDR3 reads CASGLILSSYNEQFF. The CDR3 bases are TGTGCCAGCGGACTTATCTTGAGCTCCTACAATGAGCAGTTCTTC.